The T cell receptor (beta chain) under discussion was sequenced for a study of CD8+ T cells in alopecia areata. Collected material from alopecia areata patients comprised lesional scalp punch biopsies and peripheral blood. PBMCs served as the source from which CD4+ and CD8+ T cells were sorted. Reverse transcribed after extraction, RNA yielded cDNA as the sequencing template. Generated by immunoSEQ multiplex PCR, the TCRdb table keeps only in-frame clones and is missing some. Altogether 98,000 or so clones are present, under 65% being singletons, with the ten largest covering roughly 25%. V was clipped by 2 bases and J by 2 bases, with 7 bases between them. The CDR3 totals 12 residues. Germline assignment: CDR1 SQVTM and CDR2 ANQGSEA.

The sequenced sample consisted of NKG2D-low CD8+ T cells sorted from blood. The J gene is TRBJ2-7, the V gene TRBV29-1; D is unclear. The TCR sequence derives from a human donor with alopecia areata. The CDR3 is CSVETLTYEQYF. The CDR3 DNA reads as TGCAGCGTTGAAACGTTGACCTACGAGCAGTACTTC.